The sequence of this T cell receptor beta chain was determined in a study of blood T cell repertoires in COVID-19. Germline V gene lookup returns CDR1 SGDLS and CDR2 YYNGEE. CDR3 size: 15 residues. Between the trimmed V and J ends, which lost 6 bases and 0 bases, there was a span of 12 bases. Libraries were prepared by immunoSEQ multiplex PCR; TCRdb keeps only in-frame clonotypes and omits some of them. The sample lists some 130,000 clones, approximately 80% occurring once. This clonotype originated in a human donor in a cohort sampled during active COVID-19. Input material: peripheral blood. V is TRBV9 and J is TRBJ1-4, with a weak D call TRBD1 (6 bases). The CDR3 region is CASNQGSATNEKLFF. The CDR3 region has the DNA TGTGCCAGCAACCAGGGGTCTGCAACTAATGAAAAACTGTTTTTT. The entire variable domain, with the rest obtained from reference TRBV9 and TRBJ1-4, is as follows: DSGVTQTPKHLITATGQRVTLRCSPRSGDLSVYWYQQSLDQGLQFLIQYYNGEERAKGNILERFSAQQFPDLHSELNLSSLELGDSALYFCASNQGSATNEKLFFGSGTQLSVL.